Shown below are 20 T cell receptor beta chains from a single sample sequenced in a study of T-cell memory formation after mild COVID-19. TCRdb re-called the 5' RACE reads through MiXCR, storing one row per CDR3 protein. Among 210,000 or so distinct CDR3 sequences listed, approximately 16% were seen once. The sample taken for sequencing was PBMCs or a T cell subset sorted from them (not recorded which). The receptors shown here come from an adult woman who had mild COVID-19 (a few samples of this study predate the infection). Cell type and time point are not known.

V is TRBV18 and J is TRBJ2-5; D remains unclear. The V gene lost 4 bases and the J gene lost 5 bases, with 11 bases spanning the gap. Germline lookup yields CDR1 KGHSH and CDR2 LQKENI. CDR3 length equals 13 residues. This CDR3 is CASSRYTSETQYF. CDR3 nucleotides: TGTGCCAGCTCACGATATACAAGCGAGACCCAGTACTTC.

This chain connects TRBV12-3 or TRBV12-4 to TRBJ2-5; 7 nucleotides line up with TRBD1. V lost 6 bases, J lost 5 bases, and 12 bases stayed unmatched. The CDR3 extends over 15 amino acids. CDR3 nucleotide sequence: TGTGCCAGCAGGCGTCCCGGGACAGCTCGGGAGACCCAGTACTTC. Protein product: CASRRPGTARETQYF.

This chain links TRBV6-5 with TRBJ1-1, with D perhaps TRBD1 (6 bases). Between the trimmed V and J ends, which lost 8 bases and 4 bases, there was a span of 14 bases. The CDR3 has 13 amino acids. Germline V gene sequence: CDR1 MNHEY, CDR2 SVGAGI. The CDR3 spells CASFRDTGTEAFF. The CDR3 DNA is TGTGCCAGCTTCAGGGACACGGGCACTGAAGCTTTCTTT.

This clonotype was seen only a few times. The chain links TRBV5-1 to TRBJ2-2; maybe TRBD1 (6 bases). The CDR3 loop spans 14 amino acids. The germline V gene has CDR1 SGHRS and CDR2 YFSETQ. V was shortened by 4 bases and J by 2 bases, with 9 bases between the two germline ends. In nucleotides, the CDR3 is TGCGCCAGCAGCACGGACAGTAACACCGGGGAGCTGTTTTTT. It codes for CASSTDSNTGELFF.

The rearrangement uses TRBV4-2 and TRBJ1-2, with TRBD1 identical over 8 bases. V was clipped by 2 bases and J by 4 bases; unmatched bases: 6. The V gene's germline CDR1 is LGHNA and CDR2 YNFKEQ. CDR3 size: 15 residues. The CDR3 reads CASSQPQGGGYGYTF. As DNA, the CDR3 is TGTGCCAGCAGCCAACCACAGGGGGGTGGCTATGGCTACACCTTC.

The genes are TRBV6-4 and TRBJ2-3; TRBD2 aligns across 10 bases. CDR1 is MRHNA and CDR2 is SNTAGT in the germline V gene. With V trimmed by 8 bases and J by 2 bases, 7 bases remained unmatched. CDR3 size: 15 residues. CDR3 in DNA: TGTGCCAGCCGACGGGGACTAGCGCTCACAGATACGCAGTATTTT. This translates into CASRRGLALTDTQYF.

V gene TRBV5-1 combines with J gene TRBJ2-5, with unresolved D. Germline V gene data show CDR1 as SGHRS and CDR2 as YFSETQ. V shed 0 bases and J shed 5 bases, with 14 bases lying between them. This CDR3 contains 15 residues. The CDR3: CASSLDGKAGETQYF. The CDR3 nucleotides are TGCGCCAGCAGCTTGGATGGCAAAGCTGGCGAGACCCAGTACTTC.

The V gene is TRBV10-3, the J gene TRBJ2-3; the match to TRBD2 covers 8 bases. Germline lookup yields CDR1 ENHRY and CDR2 SYGVKD. The CDR3 has 14 amino acids. Trimming took 11 bases from V and 3 from J; bases not matched to a gene: 10. As DNA, the CDR3 is TGTGCCGCGAGGGACGGGAGGGGTACAGATACGCAGTATTTT. As protein: CAARDGRGTDTQYF.

V and J are TRBV7-2 and TRBJ2-2; D remains ambiguous. Germline V gene data show CDR1 as SGHTA and CDR2 as FQGNSA. Trimming removed 1 base from V and 6 bases from J, with 6 bases in between. This CDR3 has 13 residues. The CDR3 loop reads CASSLVVAGELFF. The CDR3 bases are TGTGCCAGCAGCTTAGTAGTGGCCGGGGAGCTGTTTTTT.

This clonotype came up many times. The chain combines TRBV29-1 with TRBJ2-2; possible D gene TRBD1, 5 bases. V gave up 7 bases and J gave up 2 bases, with 11 bases separating them. Germline V gene sequence: CDR1 SQVTM, CDR2 ANQGSEA. CDR3 size: 13 residues. The CDR3 sequence is CSGGRGNTGELFF. The CDR3 nucleotides read TGCAGCGGGGGAAGGGGCAACACCGGGGAGCTGTTTTTT.

The V gene is TRBV12-3 or TRBV12-4, the J gene TRBJ1-2; no definite D call. This CDR3 contains 14 residues. The ends were cut back, 5 bases at V and 7 bases at J, with 17 bases in the middle. The CDR3 loop reads CASSRPGRERGYTF. The CDR3, as DNA: TGTGCCAGCAGTCGTCCGGGGAGGGAGCGTGGCTACACCTTC.

There are many counts of this clonotype. J is TRBJ2-5 and V is TRBV25-1; D is undetermined. V dropped 1 base and J dropped 7 bases, with 10 bases sitting between them. The CDR3 is made up of 13 amino acids. The V gene's germline CDR1 is MGHDK and CDR2 SYGVNS. The CDR3 DNA follows: TGTGCCAGCAGTGAATCGGACGCCGGGACCCAGTACTTC. Its translation is CASSESDAGTQYF.

This clonotype was recorded at least ten times. The chain employs TRBV6-5 and TRBJ2-7; D perhaps matches TRBD2 (6 bases). The CDR3 totals 15 residues. Germline V gives CDR1 MNHEY, CDR2 SVGAGI. V lost 2 bases and J lost 1, with 12 bases in between. The CDR3 sequence: CASSYGGVGSYEQYF. The DNA for the CDR3 is TGTGCCAGCAGTTACGGCGGGGTTGGGTCCTACGAGCAGTACTTC.

CDR3 in DNA: TGTGCCAGCAGCTTAGCGGGGAGGGGCGACACAGATACGCAGTATTTT. Translation gives CASSLAGRGDTDTQYF. V usage is TRBV7-6 and J usage is TRBJ2-3, with 7 positions matching TRBD2. The CDR3 runs to 16 residues. Germline V gene lookup returns CDR1 SGHVS and CDR2 FNYEAQ. V shed 0 bases, J shed 2 bases, and the junction held 5 bases outside the gene matches. Full variable domain (remainder filled in from reference TRBV7-6 and TRBJ2-3): GAGVSQSPRYKVTKRGQDVALRCDPISGHVSLYWYRQALGQGPEFLTYFNYEAQQDKSGLPNDRFSAERPEGSISTLTIQRTEQRDSAMYRCASSLAGRGDTDTQYFGPGTRLTVL.

J is TRBJ2-7 and V is TRBV5-4; TRBD2 aligns across 8 bases. V lost 4 bases, J lost 2 bases, and 8 bases stayed unmatched. CDR3 length equals 15 residues. In germline, CDR1 is SGHNT, CDR2 YYREEE (reference sequence). The CDR3 DNA is TGTGCCAGCAGCAAAGCGGGGGAGTTTACCTACGAGCAGTACTTC. This translates into CASSKAGEFTYEQYF.

The chain links TRBV9 to TRBJ2-5; 9 nucleotides agree with TRBD2. The CDR3 is 15 residues long. CDR1 is SGDLS, CDR2 YYNGEE, per germline. Losses at the gene ends were 0 bases for V and 5 bases for J; bases not matched to a gene: 5. The CDR3 coding sequence is TGTGCCAGCAGCGTAGCTAGTAGCGGGAGTGAGACCCAGTACTTC. Translation: CASSVASSGSETQYF.

The J gene is TRBJ2-2, the V gene TRBV5-1, with 7 bases lining up with TRBD1. From germline, CDR1 is SGHRS and CDR2 YFSETQ. V lost 0 bases, J lost 0 bases, and 8 bases stayed unmatched. The length of the CDR3 is 18 residues. The CDR3 here is CASSLVGRGQTNTGELFF. The DNA for the CDR3 is TGCGCCAGCAGCTTGGTTGGTAGGGGGCAGACGAACACCGGGGAGCTGTTTTTT.

This clonotype was counted only a few times. The chain recombines TRBV6-6 with TRBJ2-7; the match to TRBD2 covers 8 bases. CDR1 is MNHNY, CDR2 SVGAGI, per germline (reference sequence). J gave up 3 bases and V 8 bases, and 6 bases lay outside the gene matches. The length of the CDR3 is 13 residues. CDR3 coding DNA: TGTGCCAGCCACGGGAGGGGAGGCTACGAGCAGTACTTC. Its protein is CASHGRGGYEQYF.

The rearrangement uses TRBV5-1 and TRBJ1-1; D is unresolved. V was clipped by 0 bases and J by 3 bases, with 6 bases between them. Germline CDR1 SGHRS, CDR2 YFSETQ. The CDR3 sequence is 13 residues long. The CDR3 here is CASSLGQDTEAFF. The CDR3 region has the DNA TGCGCCAGCAGCTTGGGGCAGGACACTGAAGCTTTCTTT.

This clonotype was counted a few times. The genes are TRBV20-1 and TRBJ1-1, with D unresolved. The V end was cut by 5 bases, the J end by 4 bases, with 17 bases between. Germline assignment: CDR1 DFQATT and CDR2 SNEGSKA (reference sequence). The CDR3 extends over 14 amino acids. The CDR3, as DNA: TGCAGTGCTTCCGAAGGGTGGTCGGGCACTGAAGCTTTCTTT. Protein sequence: CSASEGWSGTEAFF.